This record covers a single T cell receptor beta chain. Its antigen is undetermined. These data originate in a study of identical twins. Findings and caveats of the study: The study found excess low generation probability among twin-shared out-of-frame alpha sequences.

This CDR3 contains 15 residues. After removal of 1 base from V and 4 bases from J, the junction contained 1 base not matched to a gene. Germline V lookup: CDR1 MGHRA, CDR2 YSYEKL. TCRdb re-analysed the 5' RACE reads in MiXCR, keeping a single row per CDR3 protein. The sample carries 250,000 to 300,000 distinct CDR3 sequences, around 9.7% recorded once. The data also belong to a second study, concerning yellow fever vaccine responses in identical twins.

Sequencing input: CD8+ T cells sorted from blood. The TCR was taken from a woman aged 18-30 years in good health. This chain joins TRBV4-1 and TRBJ2-3; TRBD2 agrees at 11 bases. The CDR3 DNA follows: TGCGCCAGCAGCCAAGTTAGCGGGAGGGCAGATACGCAGTATTTT. Its protein is CASSQVSGRADTQYF.